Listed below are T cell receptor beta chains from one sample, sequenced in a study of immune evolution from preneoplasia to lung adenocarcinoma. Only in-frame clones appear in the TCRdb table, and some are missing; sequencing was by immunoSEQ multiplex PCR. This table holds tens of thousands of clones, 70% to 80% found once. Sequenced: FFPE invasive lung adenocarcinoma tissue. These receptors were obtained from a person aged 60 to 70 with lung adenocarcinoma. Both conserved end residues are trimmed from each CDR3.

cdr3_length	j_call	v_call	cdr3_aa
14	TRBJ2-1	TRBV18	ASSPLPGQGYNEQF
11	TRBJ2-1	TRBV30	AWKRSSYNEQF
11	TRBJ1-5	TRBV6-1	ASSPTTNQPQH
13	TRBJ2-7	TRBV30	AWSSQARGSYEQY
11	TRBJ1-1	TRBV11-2	ASSLVGGTEAF
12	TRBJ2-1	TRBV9	ASSVASGYNEQF
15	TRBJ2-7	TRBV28	ASRPQPQGLAGYEQY
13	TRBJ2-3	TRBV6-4	ASSEGREVTDTQY
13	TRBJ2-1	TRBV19	ASKVRTSGINEQF
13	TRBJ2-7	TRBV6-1	ASSGYSGTPYEQY
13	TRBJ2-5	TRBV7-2	ASSLGGGEAETQY
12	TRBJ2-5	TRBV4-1	ASERSGRRETQY
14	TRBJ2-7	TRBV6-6	ASSYSGSGYSYEQY
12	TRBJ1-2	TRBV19	ASSARTGRYGYT
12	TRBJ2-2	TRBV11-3	ASSPRGNTGELF
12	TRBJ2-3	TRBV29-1	SVVMDRGPDTQY
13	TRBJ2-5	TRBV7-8	ASSLGLAGVETQY
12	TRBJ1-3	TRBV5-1	ASSDSSAGNTIY
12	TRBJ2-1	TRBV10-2	ASSYGRAYNEQF
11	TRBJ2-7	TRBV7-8	ASSSQSSSEQY
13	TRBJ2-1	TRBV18	ASSPPVQNYNEQF
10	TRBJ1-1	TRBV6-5	ASSYRNTEAF
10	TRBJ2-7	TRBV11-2	ASSSHLHEQY
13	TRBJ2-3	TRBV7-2	ASSYGTSRTDTQY
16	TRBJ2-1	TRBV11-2	ASSVGLAGTNSYNEQF
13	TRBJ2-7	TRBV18	ASSPGLAGASEQY
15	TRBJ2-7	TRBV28	ASRPQPQGLASYEQY
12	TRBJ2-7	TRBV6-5	ASSYGTGFGEQY
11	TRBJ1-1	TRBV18	ASSPMGNTEAF
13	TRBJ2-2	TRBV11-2	ASSFRAGVGGELF